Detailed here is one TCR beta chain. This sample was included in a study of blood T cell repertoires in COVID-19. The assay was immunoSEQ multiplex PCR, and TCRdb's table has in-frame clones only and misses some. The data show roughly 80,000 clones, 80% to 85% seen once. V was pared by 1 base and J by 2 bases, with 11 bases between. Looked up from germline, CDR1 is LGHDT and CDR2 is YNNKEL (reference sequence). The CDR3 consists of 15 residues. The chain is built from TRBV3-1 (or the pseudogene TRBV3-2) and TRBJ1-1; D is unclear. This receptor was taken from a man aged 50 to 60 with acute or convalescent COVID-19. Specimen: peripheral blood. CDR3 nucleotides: TGTGCCAGCAGCCAAGGGGAGAGAGCCAACACTGAAGCTTTCTTT. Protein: CASSQGERANTEAFF.